This T cell receptor beta chain emerged from a study of T cells of healthy individuals. CDR3 length equals 17 residues. Trimming stripped 2 bases from V and 6 bases from J, with 17 bases between. Germline V CDR1 and CDR2: MNHEY, SVGAGI. One entry per CDR3 protein, called by TCRdb with MiXCR from the 5' RACE reads. The sample shows about 96,000 distinct CDR3 sequences, under 20% of them seen only once. The clonotype comes from a human donor in good health. This chain links TRBV6-5 with TRBJ2-6; either TRBD1 or TRBD2 may supply D (5 bases each). This CDR3 reads CASSYQGRGEEANVLTF. For the CDR3, the DNA is TGTGCCAGCAGTTACCAGGGACGGGGTGAAGAGGCCAACGTCCTGACTTTC.